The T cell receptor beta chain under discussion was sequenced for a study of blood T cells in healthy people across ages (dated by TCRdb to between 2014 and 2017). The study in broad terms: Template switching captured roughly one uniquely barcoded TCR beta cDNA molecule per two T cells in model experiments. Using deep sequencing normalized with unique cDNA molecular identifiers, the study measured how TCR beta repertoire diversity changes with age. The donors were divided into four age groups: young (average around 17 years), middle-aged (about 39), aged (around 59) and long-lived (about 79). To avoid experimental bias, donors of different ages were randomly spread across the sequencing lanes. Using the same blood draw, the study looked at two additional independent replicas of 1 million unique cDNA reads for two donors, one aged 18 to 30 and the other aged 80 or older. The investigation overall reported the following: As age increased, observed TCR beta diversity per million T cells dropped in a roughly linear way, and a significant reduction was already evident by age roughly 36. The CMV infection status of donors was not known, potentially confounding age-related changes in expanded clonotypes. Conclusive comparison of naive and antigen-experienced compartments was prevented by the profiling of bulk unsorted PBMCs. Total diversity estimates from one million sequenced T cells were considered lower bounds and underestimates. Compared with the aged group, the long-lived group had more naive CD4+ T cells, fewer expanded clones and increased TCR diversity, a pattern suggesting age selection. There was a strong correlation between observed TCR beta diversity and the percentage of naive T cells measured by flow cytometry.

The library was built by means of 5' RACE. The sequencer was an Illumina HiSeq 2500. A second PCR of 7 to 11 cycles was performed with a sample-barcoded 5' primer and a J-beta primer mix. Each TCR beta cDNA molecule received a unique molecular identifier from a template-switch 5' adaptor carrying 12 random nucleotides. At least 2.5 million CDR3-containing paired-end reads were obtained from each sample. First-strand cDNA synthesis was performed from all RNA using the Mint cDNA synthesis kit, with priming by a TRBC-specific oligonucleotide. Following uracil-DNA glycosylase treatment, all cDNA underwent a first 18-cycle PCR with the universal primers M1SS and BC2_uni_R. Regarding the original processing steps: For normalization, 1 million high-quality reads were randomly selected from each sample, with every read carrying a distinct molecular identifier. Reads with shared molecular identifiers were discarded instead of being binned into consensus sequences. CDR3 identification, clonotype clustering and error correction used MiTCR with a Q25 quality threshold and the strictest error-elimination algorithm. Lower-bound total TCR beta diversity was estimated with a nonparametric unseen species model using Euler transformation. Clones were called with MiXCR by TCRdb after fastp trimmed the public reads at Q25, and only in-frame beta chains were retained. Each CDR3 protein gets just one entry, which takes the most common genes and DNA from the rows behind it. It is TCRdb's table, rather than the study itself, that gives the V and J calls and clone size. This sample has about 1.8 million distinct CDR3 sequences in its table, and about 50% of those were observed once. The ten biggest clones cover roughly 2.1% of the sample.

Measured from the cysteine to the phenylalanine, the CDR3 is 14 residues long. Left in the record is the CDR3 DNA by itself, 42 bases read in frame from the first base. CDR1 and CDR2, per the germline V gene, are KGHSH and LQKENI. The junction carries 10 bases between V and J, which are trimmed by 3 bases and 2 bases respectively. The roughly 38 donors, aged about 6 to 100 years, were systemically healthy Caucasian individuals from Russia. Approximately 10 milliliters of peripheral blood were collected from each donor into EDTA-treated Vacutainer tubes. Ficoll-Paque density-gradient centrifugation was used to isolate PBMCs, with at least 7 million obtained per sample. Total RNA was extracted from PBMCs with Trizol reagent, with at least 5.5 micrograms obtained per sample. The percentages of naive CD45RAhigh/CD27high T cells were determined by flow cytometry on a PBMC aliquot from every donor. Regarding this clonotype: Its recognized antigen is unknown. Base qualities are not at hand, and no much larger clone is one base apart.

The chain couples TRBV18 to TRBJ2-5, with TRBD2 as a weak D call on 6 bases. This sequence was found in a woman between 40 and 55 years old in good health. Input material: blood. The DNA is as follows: TGTGCCAGCTCACCGACTAGTCAACAAGAGACCCAGTACTTC. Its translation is CASSPTSQQETQYF.